Listed here are 25 T cell receptor beta chains from one sample, sequenced in a study of cytomegalovirus exposure and HLA in healthy donors. Primers: 60 Vbeta forward and 13 Jbeta reverse. Clones were read by immunoSEQ multiplex PCR, and TCRdb kept only the in-frame ones, dropping some. The repertoire holds 89,000 or so clones, with more than 60% as singletons. Sequenced material: PBMCs. The receptor source for this set is a man aged 18-30 years in good health and CMV-seropositive.

The gene calls are TRBV5-1 and TRBJ1-2; D remains unclear. Germline assignment: CDR1 SGHRS and CDR2 YFSETQ. Trimming removed 0 bases from V and 2 bases from J, with 11 bases in between. The CDR3 covers 15 residues. Here the CDR3 reads CASSLAVERNYGYTF. In nucleotides, the CDR3 is TGCGCCAGCAGCTTGGCCGTAGAACGGAACTATGGCTACACCTTC.

The J gene is TRBJ2-3, the V gene TRBV7-6; TRBD2 agrees at 14 bases. CDR1 and CDR2 from the germline V gene are SGHVS and FNYEAQ. Germline trimming cut 4 bases from V and 6 bases from J; bases unmatched to any gene: 12. The CDR3 has 18 amino acids. CDR3 nucleotide sequence: TGTGCCAGCAGCTCCGGGACTAGCGGGGGCGCACTATTTGATACGCAGTATTTT. It specifies CASSSGTSGGALFDTQYF.

This chain links TRBV5-1 with TRBJ1-1; D is possibly TRBD1 (6 bases). This CDR3 has 14 residues. CDR1 and CDR2 from the germline V gene are SGHRS and YFSETQ. V was cut by 4 bases and J by 7 bases, with 17 bases left in between. The CDR3 is CASSPRSSQGEAFF. The CDR3 bases are TGCGCCAGCAGCCCCCGATCTTCACAGGGTGAAGCTTTCTTT.

V gene TRBV27 combines with J gene TRBJ1-6, with a tentative D call TRBD1 (6 bases). Trimming removed 6 bases from V and 9 bases from J, with 12 bases in between. The CDR3 has 13 residues. Germline CDR1 is MNHEY and CDR2 is SMNVEV (reference sequence). CDR3 in amino acids: CASRTGQTSPLHF. The CDR3 bases are TGTGCCAGCAGGACAGGACAGACTTCACCCCTCCACTTT.

V gene TRBV7-6 combines with J gene TRBJ2-3; 9 nucleotides line up with TRBD1. The germline CDR1 and CDR2 sequences are SGHVS and FNYEAQ. V was pared by 0 bases and J by 0 bases, with 4 bases of the junction left unmatched. The CDR3 has 17 amino acids. The CDR3: CASSLAPGQGSTDTQYF. The CDR3 DNA is TGTGCCAGCAGCTTAGCGCCGGGACAGGGAAGCACAGATACGCAGTATTTT.

This chain links TRBV7-9 with TRBJ1-2; D might be TRBD1 (6 bases). The ends were cut back, 5 bases at V and 7 bases at J, with 17 bases in the middle. CDR3 length equals 14 residues. CDR1 is SEHNR, CDR2 FQNEAQ, per germline (reference sequence). In nucleotides, the CDR3 is TGTGCCAGCAGCCTAGAGGGGGGGGGCTTTGGCTACACCTTC. It is translated as CASSLEGGGFGYTF.

The chain couples TRBV27 to TRBJ2-1, with TRBD1 identical over 8 bases. V lost 5 bases to trimming and J lost 10 bases; unmatched junction nucleotides: 10. This CDR3 has 14 amino acids. Germline loops: CDR1 MNHEY, CDR2 SMNVEV (reference sequence). CDR3 nucleotide sequence: TGTGCCAGCAGTCCGAGGACAGGGACGCAAGAGCAGTTCTTC. Protein: CASSPRTGTQEQFF.

This clone showed up just a few times. J is TRBJ2-3 and V is TRBV4-1; possibly TRBD2 for D (7 bases). The CDR3 is 16 residues long. Germline V gene sequence: CDR1 MGHRA, CDR2 YSYEKL. V was shortened by 3 bases and J by 0 bases, with 13 bases between the two germline ends. This CDR3 reads CASSHGRGASTDTQYF. CDR3 DNA: TGCGCCAGCAGCCACGGTCGGGGGGCTAGCACAGATACGCAGTATTTT.

The chain combines TRBV27 with TRBJ1-5; 7 bases map to TRBD1. The CDR3 runs 15 residues. The ends lost 4 bases at V and 6 bases at J; junction bases unmatched: 9. CDR1 and CDR2 (germline): MNHEY, SMNVEV (reference sequence). The CDR3 region is CASSSLTGFGQPQHF. CDR3 DNA sequence: TGTGCCAGCAGTTCCCTGACAGGGTTCGGTCAGCCCCAGCATTTT.

In this sample, this clone turned up a few times. The chain has TRBV4-2 and TRBJ2-6, with 10 nucleotides matching TRBD2. There are 17 residues in the CDR3. Germline V CDR1 and CDR2: LGHNA, YNFKEQ. J lost 4 bases, V lost 1 base, and 4 bases had no gene match. In DNA form, the CDR3 reads TGTGCCAGCAGCCAAGGACTAGCGGGCTCAGGGGCCAACGTCCTGACTTTC. Protein product: CASSQGLAGSGANVLTF.

Only one count was recorded for this clone. The chain links TRBV6-4 to TRBJ2-6; D might be TRBD2 (5 bases). Germline V gives CDR1 MRHNA, CDR2 SNTAGT. This CDR3 is built from 16 residues. Trimming took 6 bases from V and 1 from J, leaving 13 bases between them. The CDR3 DNA reads as TGTGCCAGCAGGGGGAGACCCCCTTCTGGGGCCAACGTCCTGACTTTC. It specifies CASRGRPPSGANVLTF.

The rearrangement joins TRBV28 to TRBJ2-1; 13 nucleotides match TRBD2. The germline gives CDR1 MDHEN, CDR2 SYDVKM. Trimming at V came to 6 bases and at J to 6 bases, leaving 5 bases not matched to a gene. The CDR3 length is 15 residues. In nucleotides, the CDR3 is TGTGCCAGCAGCCCCAGACTAGCGGGGGGCAATGAGCAGTTCTTC. This codes for CASSPRLAGGNEQFF.

The rearrangement uses TRBV11-2 and TRBJ1-6; tentatively, D is TRBD1 (5 bases). Deletions cut 2 bases from V and 9 bases from J, with 23 bases between. Germline CDR1 SGHAT, CDR2 FQNNGV. The CDR3 covers 18 residues. In DNA, the CDR3 is TGTGCCAGCAGCTTAACGTTTAGTCTCGCCAGGGCGATTTCACCCCTCCACTTT. Translating it yields CASSLTFSLARAISPLHF.

The chain combines TRBV19 with TRBJ2-5; D uncertain. Germline lookup yields CDR1 LNHDA and CDR2 SQIVND (reference sequence). V gave up 5 bases and J gave up 1 base, with 8 bases separating them. This CDR3 comprises 13 residues. The CDR3 reads CASSLRFQETQYF. DNA of the CDR3: TGTGCCAGTAGTCTTAGATTCCAAGAGACCCAGTACTTC.

The rearrangement joins TRBV6-1 to TRBJ2-3, with 7 bases aligning to TRBD2. Unmatched junction bases numbered 7, after V lost 5 bases and J lost 2 bases. CDR3 length equals 15 residues. CDR1 is MNHNS, CDR2 SASEGT, per germline. For the CDR3, the DNA is TGTGCCAGCAGTAACCTAGCGGTGAACACAGATACGCAGTATTTT. Residues: CASSNLAVNTDTQYF.

The CDR3 reads CASHPTGSSYNSPLHF. The CDR3 nucleotides read TGTGCCAGTCACCCCACGGGGAGCTCCTATAATTCACCCCTCCACTTT. V is TRBV19 and J is TRBJ1-6, with no clear D. The germline gives CDR1 LNHDA, CDR2 SQIVND (reference sequence). The CDR3 is 16 residues long. V shed 8 bases and J shed 0 bases, with 14 bases lying between them.

V gene TRBV7-9 combines with J gene TRBJ1-1; the D is unclear. Trimming removed 5 bases from V and 6 bases from J, with 16 bases in between. This CDR3 region has 14 residues. Germline CDR1 is SEHNR and CDR2 is FQNEAQ (reference sequence). The CDR3 loop reads CASSDPTGFAEAFF. CDR3 DNA: TGTGCCAGCAGCGACCCAACGGGTTTCGCTGAAGCTTTCTTT.

The V gene is TRBV5-1, the J gene TRBJ2-6; the D is unclear. The CDR3 runs 15 residues. Per the germline V gene, CDR1 is SGHRS and CDR2 is YFSETQ. Trimming took 2 bases from V and 0 from J, leaving 6 bases between them. CDR3 nucleotides: TGCGCCAGCAGCTTCGGTAGCTCTGGGGCCAACGTCCTGACTTTC. This sequence encodes CASSFGSSGANVLTF.

This clone appeared once. The V call is TRBV28, the J call TRBJ2-7; 10 bases line up with TRBD1. V gave up 7 bases and J gave up 2 bases; unmatched junction bases: 2. The V gene's germline CDR1 is MDHEN and CDR2 SYDVKM. The CDR3 is 13 amino acids. For the CDR3, the DNA is TGTGCCAGCAAGGGACAGGGGACCTACGAGCAGTACTTC. Translated: CASKGQGTYEQYF. The variable domain in full, completed from reference TRBV28 and TRBJ2-7, reads DVKVTQSSRYLVKRTGEKVFLECVQDMDHENMFWYRQDPGLGLRLIYFSYDVKMKEKGDIPEGYSVSREKKERFSLILESASTNQTSMYLCASKGQGTYEQYFGPGTRLTVT.

The DNA of the CDR3 is TGTGCCAGCATCGAGGGGGTGTACACTGAAGCTTTCTTT. This translates into CASIEGVYTEAFF. This chain joins TRBV2 and TRBJ1-1; D perhaps matches TRBD1 (6 bases). Between the trimmed V and J ends, which lost 7 bases and 3 bases, there was a span of 12 bases. This CDR3 region has 13 residues. Germline-derived CDR1 and CDR2 are SNHLY and FYNNEI.

The V call is TRBV4-1, the J call TRBJ1-4, with no clear D. Trimming stripped 0 bases from V and 8 bases from J, with 19 bases between. This CDR3 spans 17 amino acids. CDR1 is MGHRA and CDR2 is YSYEKL in the germline V gene. Here the CDR3 reads CASSQEWEWIPYEKLFF. CDR3 coding DNA: TGCGCCAGCAGCCAAGAGTGGGAGTGGATCCCCTACGAAAAACTGTTTTTT.

The chain uses TRBV5-1 and TRBJ2-5; D uncertain. The CDR3 contains 15 residues. V gave up 0 bases and J gave up 4 bases, with 13 bases separating them. Germline V lookup: CDR1 SGHRS, CDR2 YFSETQ. The chain's CDR3 is CASSLEPETPETQYF. As DNA, the CDR3 is TGCGCCAGCAGCTTGGAACCAGAAACCCCAGAGACCCAGTACTTC.

The rearrangement uses TRBV5-1 and TRBJ1-2; D is perhaps TRBD1 (6 bases). Germline V CDR1 and CDR2: SGHRS, YFSETQ. V was pared by 3 bases and J by 8 bases, with 14 bases between. The CDR3 is made up of 13 amino acids. The chain's CDR3 is CASSSKQGSGYTF. CDR3 nucleotide sequence: TGCGCCAGCAGCTCAAAACAGGGATCCGGCTACACCTTC. The whole variable domain, filled in from reference TRBV5-1 and TRBJ1-2, reads KAGVTQTPRYLIKTRGQQVTLSCSPISGHRSVSWYQQTPGQGLQFLFEYFSETQRNKGNFPGRFSGRQFSNSRSEMNVSTLELGDSALYLCASSSKQGSGYTFGSGTRLTVV.

The rearrangement links TRBV7-9 to TRBJ2-7, with TRBD1 matching 11 bases. Losses at the gene ends were 1 base for V and 4 bases for J; bases not matched to a gene: 6. The germline CDR1 and CDR2 sequences are SEHNR and FQNEAQ (reference sequence). The CDR3 contains 16 residues. The CDR3 coding sequence is TGTGCCAGCAGCTTAGGACCGGGACAGGGGGTATACGAGCAGTACTTC. It encodes CASSLGPGQGVYEQYF.

This clone appeared a few times. The J gene is TRBJ1-1, the V gene TRBV19, with 7 nucleotides matching TRBD1. CDR3 length: 14 amino acids. V was pared by 7 bases and J by 4 bases, with 9 bases of the junction left unmatched. CDR1 is LNHDA, CDR2 SQIVND, per germline (reference sequence). CDR3 sequence: CASNPRQGLTEAFF. The DNA of the CDR3 is TGTGCCAGTAACCCCCGACAGGGTCTCACTGAAGCTTTCTTT.